One sample yielded the 28 T cell receptor beta chains listed below, sequenced in a study of blood T cell repertoires in COVID-19. TCRdb's table, derived via immunoSEQ multiplex PCR, lists solely in-frame clones and lacks some. Of 200,000 to 250,000 clones listed, about nine tenths are singletons. The sequencing input was peripheral blood. These TCRs come from a woman under 40 with COVID-19, enrolled during active disease.

This clone occurred a few times. Other DNA variants within this sample encode the same CDR3. V usage is TRBV19 and J usage is TRBJ1-5; D is possibly TRBD1 (6 bases). V lost 5 bases and J lost 2, with 10 bases in between. This CDR3 comprises 14 residues. Germline assignment: CDR1 LNHDA and CDR2 SQIVND (reference sequence). CDR3 in amino acids: CASSPRTGNQPQHF. CDR3 in DNA: TGTGCCAGTAGTCCGCGGACAGGCAATCAGCCCCAGCATTTT.

V is TRBV2 and J is TRBJ2-3, with TRBD2 as a possible D gene (6 bases). Germline-derived CDR1 and CDR2 are SNHLY and FYNNEI. The germline V and J ends were trimmed by 6 bases and 3 bases, with 10 bases remaining between them. This CDR3 has 13 residues. The CDR3 nucleotides read TGTGCCAGCAGGGGTGGGGGGACAGATACGCAGTATTTT. Its translation is CASRGGGTDTQYF.

V gene TRBV4-3 combines with J gene TRBJ2-2; TRBD1 is a possible D gene (5 bases). V lost 0 bases and J 6 bases, leaving 8 bases between the germline ends. This CDR3 is built from 14 residues. Germline CDR1 reads LGHNA; CDR2 reads YSLEER. The CDR3 sequence: CASSQDDSAGELFF. For the CDR3, the DNA is TGCGCCAGCAGCCAAGATGACAGCGCCGGGGAGCTGTTTTTT.

The chain combines TRBV7-9 with TRBJ2-1; TRBD2 agrees at 16 bases. Trimming removed 4 bases from V and 8 bases from J; junction bases left unmatched: 8. The CDR3 runs 17 residues. Germline-derived CDR1 and CDR2 are SEHNR and FQNEAQ (reference sequence). The CDR3, as DNA: TGTGCCAGCAGCTCCCCCGGGACTAGCGGGAGGGCCGATGAGCAGTTCTTC. This translates into CASSSPGTSGRADEQFF.

This sequence joins TRBV28 and TRBJ2-1, with unresolved D. Germline lookup yields CDR1 MDHEN and CDR2 SYDVKM. Trimming removed 6 bases at V and 0 bases at J, with 3 bases between. The CDR3 runs 12 residues. The CDR3 loop is CASSGSYNEQFF. CDR3 nucleotides: TGTGCCAGCAGCGGCTCCTACAATGAGCAGTTCTTC.

The chain joins TRBV25-1 to TRBJ2-5; the match to TRBD2 covers 12 bases. V lost 1 base, J lost 0 bases, and 6 bases stayed unmatched. Germline loops: CDR1 MGHDK, CDR2 SYGVNS. The CDR3 is made up of 18 amino acids. The CDR3 protein is CASSEFATSGRYQETQYF. Written as DNA, the CDR3 is TGTGCCAGCAGTGAATTCGCAACTAGCGGGAGGTACCAAGAGACCCAGTACTTC.

The genes are TRBV30 and TRBJ2-1; TRBD2 matches at 11 bases. The J segment lost 7 bases and the V segment lost 6 bases, leaving 8 bases of the junction unmatched. Germline V gene data show CDR1 as GTSNPN and CDR2 as SVGIG (reference sequence). This CDR3 region has 14 residues. CDR3 region: CACAGTSGKNEQFF. The CDR3 DNA reads as TGTGCCTGCGCCGGGACTAGCGGAAAGAATGAGCAGTTCTTC.

This chain joins TRBV20-1 and TRBJ1-1, with D unclear. Germline CDR1 is DFQATT and CDR2 is SNEGSKA (reference sequence). CDR3 length: 20 amino acids. The V end lost 3 bases, the J end lost 4 bases, and 33 bases lay between the germline ends. The CDR3 DNA follows: TGCAGTGCTAGTGGCGGGTTCTTGTCCTCAGGAACGACAAGGTCCACTGAAGCTTTCTTT. Amino acid sequence: CSASGGFLSSGTTRSTEAFF.

The rearrangement uses TRBV29-1 and TRBJ2-5, with a weak D call TRBD2 (5 bases). The CDR3 runs to 14 residues. V lost 3 bases and J lost 5, with 16 bases in between. From germline, CDR1 is SQVTM and CDR2 ANQGSEA. This chain's CDR3 is CSVDWAGPRETQYF. DNA of the CDR3: TGCAGCGTTGATTGGGCGGGCCCCAGGGAGACCCAGTACTTC.

The chain couples TRBV27 to TRBJ2-1, with unresolved D. Trimming left V 0 bases short and J 9 bases short, with 9 bases between. Germline CDR1 reads MNHEY; CDR2 reads SMNVEV (reference sequence). The CDR3 loop spans 13 amino acids. In DNA form, the CDR3 reads TGTGCCAGCAGTTTATCGACCCCGGGTGAGCAGTTCTTC. This sequence encodes CASSLSTPGEQFF.

The rearrangement links TRBV9 to TRBJ2-1; 12 bases match TRBD2. The CDR3 runs to 17 residues. V dropped 0 bases and J dropped 5; count of bases not matched to a gene: 6. CDR1 is SGDLS, CDR2 YYNGEE, per germline. The CDR3 nucleotides read TGTGCCAGCAGCGTAGCTAGCGGGAGGGCCTTCGACAATGAGCAGTTCTTC. This encodes CASSVASGRAFDNEQFF.

J is TRBJ2-7 and V is TRBV29-1; tentative D call: TRBD1 (6 bases). Germline CDR1 is SQVTM and CDR2 is ANQGSEA. Trimming removed 7 bases from V and 2 bases from J, with 21 bases in between. CDR3 length: 15 amino acids. The DNA for the CDR3 is TGCAGCGCCTCAGGTGGGGCAGGGGTAGCCTACGAGCAGTACTTC. Encoded protein: CSASGGAGVAYEQYF.

The chain is built from TRBV4-1 and TRBJ2-2, with TRBD2 as a possible D gene (5 bases). The V end lost 0 bases, the J end lost 6 bases, and 11 bases lay between the germline ends. The CDR3 spans 15 residues. Germline V gives CDR1 MGHRA, CDR2 YSYEKL. Here the CDR3 reads CASSQEWQRAGELFF. CDR3 in DNA: TGCGCCAGCAGCCAAGAGTGGCAGAGGGCCGGGGAGCTGTTTTTT.

This chain links TRBV18 with TRBJ2-1, with 10 bases fitting TRBD2. This CDR3 contains 15 residues. Unmatched junction bases numbered 4, after V lost 1 base and J lost 7 bases. Per the germline V gene, CDR1 is KGHSH and CDR2 is LQKENI. CDR3: CASSPRGSGRNEQFF. The CDR3 coding sequence is TGTGCCAGCTCACCACGGGGTAGCGGGAGGAATGAGCAGTTCTTC.

The rearrangement joins TRBV6-6 to TRBJ2-3; D perhaps matches TRBD2 (6 bases). Germline CDR1 is MNHNY and CDR2 is SVGAGI (reference sequence). The CDR3 sequence is 16 residues long. Trimming left V 7 bases short and J 2 bases short, with 19 bases between. Here the CDR3 reads CASIRSRDSATDTQYF. The CDR3 bases are TGTGCCAGCATCCGTTCCCGGGACTCCGCCACAGATACGCAGTATTTT.

The chain links TRBV6-5 to TRBJ1-1, with 8 bases aligning to TRBD1. The CDR3 covers 13 residues. CDR1 is MNHEY, CDR2 SVGAGI, per germline. The V and J ends lost 4 bases and 5 bases, in that order; junction bases with no gene match: 3. CDR3 in DNA: TGTGCCAGCAGTTGGACAGGGAGGACTGAAGCTTTCTTT. Translation gives CASSWTGRTEAFF.

The chain recombines TRBV18 with TRBJ2-1, with D tentatively TRBD1 (6 bases). The CDR3 has 16 residues. Trimming left V 4 bases short and J 2 bases short, with 15 bases between. Germline lookup yields CDR1 KGHSH and CDR2 LQKENI. This CDR3 reads CASSHSGVAAYNEQFF. Written as DNA, the CDR3 is TGTGCCAGCTCACATTCAGGGGTTGCCGCCTACAATGAGCAGTTCTTC.

The V gene is TRBV19, the J gene TRBJ2-2, with a tentative D call TRBD1 (6 bases). The germline V and J ends were trimmed by 3 bases and 5 bases, with 13 bases remaining between them. This CDR3 spans 15 amino acids. Germline V gene lookup returns CDR1 LNHDA and CDR2 SQIVND (reference sequence). The CDR3 region is CASSIGRGRTGELFF. The DNA of the CDR3 is TGTGCCAGTAGTATCGGCAGGGGACGAACCGGGGAGCTGTTTTTT. Full variable domain (rest looked up from reference TRBV19 and TRBJ2-2): DGGITQSPKYLFRKEGQNVTLSCEQNLNHDAMYWYRQDPGQGLRLIYYSQIVNDFQKGDIAEGYSVSREKKESFPLTVTSAQKNPTAFYLCASSIGRGRTGELFFGEGSRLTVL.

This clone came up a few times. This chain links TRBV7-9 with TRBJ1-3, with D unclear. The CDR3 contains 13 residues. CDR1 is SEHNR and CDR2 is FQNEAQ in the germline V gene (reference sequence). The germline V and J ends were trimmed by 2 bases and 8 bases, with 10 bases remaining between them. CDR3 sequence (DNA): TGTGCCAGCAGCTTATTCGACACTCACACCATATATTTT. It specifies CASSLFDTHTIYF.

The table lists this clone with a count of one. This chain connects TRBV4-1 to TRBJ1-6; weak D call: TRBD1 (5 bases). The CDR3 runs 20 residues. Germline lookup yields CDR1 MGHRA and CDR2 YSYEKL. V was cut by 0 bases and J by 4 bases, with 22 bases left in between. The CDR3 loop is CASSQDPETARGGYNSPLHF. DNA for the CDR3: TGCGCCAGCAGCCAAGATCCGGAGACGGCCCGCGGGGGTTATAATTCACCCCTCCACTTT.

This chain joins TRBV27 and TRBJ2-4; the match to TRBD2 covers 8 bases. CDR1 is MNHEY, CDR2 SMNVEV, per germline (reference sequence). The length of the CDR3 is 13 residues. V lost 4 bases to trimming and J lost 7 bases; unmatched junction nucleotides: 3. CDR3 in amino acids: CASSSGRVNIQYF. The CDR3 nucleotides read TGTGCCAGCAGTTCCGGGAGGGTGAACATTCAGTACTTC.

The chain employs TRBV4-1 and TRBJ2-3; D gene ambiguous. With 1 base removed from V and 5 bases from J, the gap between germline ends came to 10 bases. Germline V gives CDR1 MGHRA, CDR2 YSYEKL. The CDR3 length is 14 residues. CDR3 nucleotide sequence: TGCGCCAGCAGCCAAGCGATTACCAGAGATACGCAGTATTTT. Translated: CASSQAITRDTQYF.

The V call is TRBV27, the J call TRBJ2-1; D may be TRBD2 (6 bases). CDR3 length: 16 residues. V was shortened by 6 bases and J by 6 bases, with 21 bases between the two germline ends. From germline, CDR1 is MNHEY and CDR2 SMNVEV (reference sequence). The CDR3 is CASSPPGGLPPNEQFF. The CDR3 region has the DNA TGTGCCAGCAGCCCTCCCGGGGGACTCCCGCCCAATGAGCAGTTCTTC.

The CDR3 DNA sequence: TGTGCCAGTAGTATTCGGGTCGGTGACAGGGGTAACACTGAAGCTTTCTTT. Protein sequence: CASSIRVGDRGNTEAFF. The chain employs TRBV19 and TRBJ1-1, with 8 bases matching TRBD1. Trimming cost V 3 bases and J 2 bases; bases outside gene matches: 11. Germline values: CDR1 LNHDA, CDR2 SQIVND (reference sequence). This CDR3 comprises 17 residues. The full variable domain, rest sourced from reference TRBV19 and TRBJ1-1, is DGGITQSPKYLFRKEGQNVTLSCEQNLNHDAMYWYRQDPGQGLRLIYYSQIVNDFQKGDIAEGYSVSREKKESFPLTVTSAQKNPTAFYLCASSIRVGDRGNTEAFFGQGTRLTVV.

V usage is TRBV18 and J usage is TRBJ2-2; D not resolved. The CDR3 runs 14 residues. The germline V gene has CDR1 KGHSH and CDR2 LQKENI. The germline V and J ends were trimmed by 3 bases and 3 bases, with 8 bases remaining between them. CDR3 DNA: TGTGCCAGCTCACCCAGCACAGACACCGGGGAGCTGTTTTTT. Protein: CASSPSTDTGELFF.

This clone was picked up one time. The chain employs TRBV6-5 and TRBJ2-1; the match to TRBD2 covers 12 bases. The CDR3 covers 14 residues. V shed 7 bases and J 9 bases; nucleotides not matched to a gene: 7. Germline CDR1 and CDR2: MNHEY and SVGAGI. The CDR3 is CASNRLAGVGEQFF. CDR3 coding DNA: TGTGCCAGCAATAGACTAGCGGGAGTTGGTGAGCAGTTCTTC.

A single count supports this clone. The chain has TRBV10-3 and TRBJ2-2; tentatively, D is TRBD2 (5 bases). With 10 bases removed from V and 8 bases from J, the gap between germline ends came to 17 bases. The germline V gene has CDR1 ENHRY and CDR2 SYGVKD. The CDR3 consists of 13 residues. The CDR3 here is CATAGQELGELFF. CDR3 coding DNA: TGTGCCACGGCGGGCCAAGAGCTGGGGGAGCTGTTTTTT.

The genes are TRBV4-1 and TRBJ2-5; 11 bases map to TRBD2. Germline V lookup: CDR1 MGHRA, CDR2 YSYEKL. Losses at the gene ends were 3 bases for V and 1 base for J; bases not matched to a gene: 4. CDR3 length equals 16 residues. The DNA for the CDR3 is TGCGCCAGCAGCCACCGACTAGCGGGGATCCAAGAGACCCAGTACTTC. Its protein is CASSHRLAGIQETQYF.